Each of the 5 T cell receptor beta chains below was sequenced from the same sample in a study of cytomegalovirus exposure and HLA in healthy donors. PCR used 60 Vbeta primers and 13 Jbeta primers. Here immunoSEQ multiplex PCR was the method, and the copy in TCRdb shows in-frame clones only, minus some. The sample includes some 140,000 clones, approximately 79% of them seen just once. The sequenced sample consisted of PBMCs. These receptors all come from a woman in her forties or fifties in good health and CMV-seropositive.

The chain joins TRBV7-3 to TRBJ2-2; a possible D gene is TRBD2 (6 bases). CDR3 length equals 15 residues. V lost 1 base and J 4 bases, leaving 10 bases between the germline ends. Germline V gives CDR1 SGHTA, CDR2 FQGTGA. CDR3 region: CASSLIGGFTGELFF. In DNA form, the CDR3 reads TGTGCCAGCAGCTTAATTGGAGGGTTCACCGGGGAGCTGTTTTTT.

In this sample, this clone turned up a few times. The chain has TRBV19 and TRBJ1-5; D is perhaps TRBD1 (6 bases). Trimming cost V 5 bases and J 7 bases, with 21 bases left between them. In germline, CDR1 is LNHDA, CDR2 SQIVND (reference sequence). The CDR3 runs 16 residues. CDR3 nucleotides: TGTGCCAGTAGTCAGGACACTACAGGGTACGGACAGCCCCAGCATTTT. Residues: CASSQDTTGYGQPQHF.

The DNA for the CDR3 is TGTGCCTGGAGTGTTGGCGGGGGGAGCGACGAGCAGTACTTC. It specifies CAWSVGGGSDEQYF. The chain recombines TRBV30 with TRBJ2-7, with TRBD2 matching over 8 bases. The CDR3 covers 14 residues. V trimming: 0 bases; J trimming: 5 bases; junction bases outside the gene matches: 6. Germline CDR1 is GTSNPN and CDR2 is SVGIG (reference sequence).

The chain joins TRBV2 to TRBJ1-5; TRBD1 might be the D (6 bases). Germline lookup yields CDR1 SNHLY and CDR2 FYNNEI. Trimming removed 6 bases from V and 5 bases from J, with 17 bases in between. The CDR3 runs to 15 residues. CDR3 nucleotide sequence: TGTGCCAGCAGACCCCCGGGGGGCGAGGATCAGCCCCAGCATTTT. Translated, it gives CASRPPGGEDQPQHF.

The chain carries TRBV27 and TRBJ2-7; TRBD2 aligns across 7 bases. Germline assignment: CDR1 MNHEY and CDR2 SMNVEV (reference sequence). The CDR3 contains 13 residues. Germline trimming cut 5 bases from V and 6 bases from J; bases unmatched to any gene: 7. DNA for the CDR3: TGTGCCAGCAGTCCCAGGACGGGGGGCGAGCAGTACTTC. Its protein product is CASSPRTGGEQYF.